The rows below give T cell receptor beta chains drawn from one sample of a study of T-cell reconstitution after alpha-beta-depleted transplantation in children. TCRdb reprocessed the PCR reads with MiXCR, giving one entry per CDR3 protein. The repertoire includes 500,000 to 650,000 distinct CDR3 sequences, about an eighth of them detected once, and about 2% sits in the top ten. This specimen consisted of PBMCs, mostly from graft donor cells, obtained 360 days after TCRalphabeta/CD19-depleted stem cell transplant. These receptors were taken from a male patient aged 10 to 17 who had a stem cell transplant for acute myeloid leukemia, so the T cells may come from the graft donor. Both conserved end residues are part of each CDR3. The D gene is left open where the match is weak. Size is stated for part of the rows, as once, few or many counts, or as a class when the clone is expanded.

J gene	V gene	D gene	clone size	CDR3 DNA	CDR3 protein
TRBJ2-1	TRBV2	TRBD2	few	TGTGCCAGCAGTGAATGGGCGGCTAGCGGGAGGACGTACAATGAGCAGTTCTTC	CASSEWAASGRTYNEQFF
TRBJ2-3	TRBV13	-	few	TGTGCCAGCAGTCTAACGGGACACAGTGATGGGCAGTATTTT	CASSLTGHSDGQYF
TRBJ2-1	TRBV7-8	TRBD2	-	TGTGCCAGCAGCACGCAGACTAGCGGGGAAGGCAATGAGCAGTTCTTC	CASSTQTSGEGNEQFF
TRBJ1-1	TRBV28	-	-	TGTGCCACCTTGAACACTGAAGCTTTCTTT	CATLNTEAFF
TRBJ1-2	TRBV6-5	TRBD1	many	TGTGCCAGCAGTAGAGGACAGGTGTATGGCTACACCTTC	CASSRGQVYGYTF
TRBJ2-5	TRBV6-2/TRBV6-3	-	-	TGTGCCAGCAGTTACCTATTTGGTTTGGAGACCCAGTACTTC	CASSYLFGLETQYF
TRBJ2-7	TRBV13	TRBD2	-	TGTGCCAGCAGCTTAGACGGGAGCCTTAGGCGGGAGGGTGAGCAGTACTTC	CASSLDGSLRREGEQYF
TRBJ2-1	TRBV4-1	-	few	TGCGCCAGCAGCCGCTATGGGACGGAGCAGTTCTTC	CASSRYGTEQFF
TRBJ2-1	TRBV28	-	many	TGTGCCAGCAGCTACTTTGGCCCGCTACACAATGAGCAGTTCTTC	CASSYFGPLHNEQFF
TRBJ2-7	TRBV7-8	-	few	TGTGCCAGCAGCTTAGCGAAGGCAAATACCTACGAGCAGTACTTC	CASSLAKANTYEQYF
TRBJ2-7	TRBV20-1	TRBD1	few	TGCAGTGCTAGCGGAAGGACAGGGAGCTACGAGCAGTACTTC	CSASGRTGSYEQYF
TRBJ2-1	TRBV6-4	-	many	TGTGCCAGCAGCGCGGACTTCTACAATGAGCAGTTCTTC	CASSADFYNEQFF
TRBJ2-3	TRBV15	TRBD2	many	TGTGCCACCAGCAGAAAAATAGCGGGAGTATCGCCAGATACGCAGTATTTT	CATSRKIAGVSPDTQYF
TRBJ2-1	TRBV6-2/TRBV6-3	-	-	TGTGCCAGCAAGGATCCTGGGAGGGAGCAGTTCTTC	CASKDPGREQFF
TRBJ2-1	TRBV29-1	TRBD2	few	TGCAGCGGAGCGGGACTAGCGGGTCGCAGGGAGCAGTTCTTC	CSGAGLAGRREQFF
TRBJ2-2	TRBV10-3	TRBD2	-	TGTGCCATCAGTGAGTGGACAGCCGGGACTAGCGGCATACTGAACACCGGGGAGCTGTTTTTT	CAISEWTAGTSGILNTGELFF
TRBJ2-5	TRBV28	TRBD1	many	TGTGCCAGCAGCCGATCGGGACAGGGTAGGGAGACCCAGTACTTC	CASSRSGQGRETQYF
TRBJ2-1	TRBV12-3/TRBV12-4	-	many	TGTGCCAGCACCCTTATCAGCGCGGAGAACAATGAGCAGTTCTTC	CASTLISAENNEQFF
TRBJ2-3	TRBV12-3/TRBV12-4	-	-	TGTGCCAGCAGTTTATCGGGACACGACACAGATACGCAGTATTTT	CASSLSGHDTDTQYF
TRBJ2-1	TRBV4-1	TRBD2	few	TGCGCCAGCAGCCAAGATAGAATAGCGGGAGGGCCCTTTCCTCTACGCTCCTACAATGAGCAGTTCTTC	CASSQDRIAGGPFPLRSYNEQFF
TRBJ2-2	TRBV4-3	-	many	TGCGCCAGCAGCCAAGAGAGGGGGGTTTACACCGGGGAGCTGTTTTTT	CASSQERGVYTGELFF
TRBJ1-1	TRBV5-1	TRBD1	few	TGCGCCAGCAGCTTGGTCGGGACAGGGAGGGCTGAAGCTTTCTTT	CASSLVGTGRAEAFF
TRBJ2-7	TRBV20-1	-	-	TGCAGTGCCTATCCCGGGACAATTTCCTACGAGCAGTACTTC	CSAYPGTISYEQYF
TRBJ1-4	TRBV7-2	-	few	TGTGCCAGCAGCTCCCGGGACCCACGGGTTAGAGAAAAACTGTTTTTT	CASSSRDPRVREKLFF
TRBJ2-7	TRBV20-1	TRBD2	few	TGCAGTGCTAGAAAAGCGGGAGTTAGGACCTACGAGCAGTACTTC	CSARKAGVRTYEQYF
TRBJ2-1	TRBV20-1	TRBD1	many	TGCAGTGCTAGAGGTAGACAGGGCAATGAGCAGTTCTTC	CSARGRQGNEQFF
TRBJ2-5	TRBV3-1	-	many	TGTGCCAGCAGCCAGAGGCCAGCGACAGAGACCCAGTACTTC	CASSQRPATETQYF
TRBJ2-5	TRBV7-9	-	-	TGTGCCAGCAGCTTCCGTGTCCCCCTGGAGACCCAGTACTTC	CASSFRVPLETQYF